The present entry profiles one T cell receptor beta chain with its context. The target antigen is unknown. The data were taken from a study of CXCR3-negative and CXCR3-positive naive CD8 T cells. Each TRB cDNA library was prepared by 5' RACE (with UMI labels). TCRdb reprocessed the 5' RACE reads; each CDR3 protein has one entry and no DNA is given. The table counts roughly 120,000 distinct CDR3 sequences; 0.59% lies in the top ten. Per the germline V gene, CDR1 is SEHNR and CDR2 is FQNEAQ (reference sequence). CDR3 length: 13 amino acids. Study outcomes and limitations: Both naive subsets showed comparably high diversity, and memory CD8+ cells showed much lower diversity. Against CXCR3-negative naive cells, CXCR3-positive naive cells showed more hydrophobic TRB CDR3s.

The source of this sequence is a human donor in good health. Some clones in this sample may be carry-over from other donors' samples. Sample: naive CXCR3+ CD8+ T cells from blood. Subset denoted: CD45RO-CCR7+CD27+CD95- naive CD8+ T cells expressing CXCR3 (TNR3+). The chain joins TRBV7-9 to TRBJ1-2. CDR3 protein: CASSLGGFYGYTF.